The 29 T cell receptor beta chains in this list originate from one sample, sequenced in a study of T cell changes during pregnancy in multiple sclerosis. The protocol was immunoSEQ multiplex PCR, while the TCRdb copy is restricted to in-frame clones and leaves out a portion. The data show around 80,000 clones, roughly nine tenths seen once. The sequencing here drew on peripheral blood, taken before pregnancy. Every receptor here comes from a female donor with multiple sclerosis, enrolled in a pregnancy study.

Within the sample, this clone is medium-sized. The V gene is TRBV6-4, the J gene TRBJ2-2, with D possibly TRBD2 on 5 matching bases. The CDR3 totals 15 residues. Trimming cost V 0 bases and J 0 bases, with 5 bases left between them. Germline-derived CDR1 and CDR2 are MRHNA and SNTAGT. CDR3 nucleotides: TGTGCCAGCAGTGACTCCGGGACGAACACCGGGGAGCTGTTTTTT. This translates into CASSDSGTNTGELFF.

The gene calls are TRBV6-5 and TRBJ2-7; the match to TRBD2 covers 9 bases. Germline-derived CDR1 and CDR2 are MNHEY and SVGAGI. The CDR3 sequence is 15 residues long. Unmatched junction bases numbered 11, after V lost 7 bases and J lost 4 bases. The CDR3 DNA sequence: TGTGCCAGCACCCTTGGAAGTAGCGGGAGTTACGAGCAGTACTTC. This gives the protein CASTLGSSGSYEQYF.

The chain uses TRBV4-2 and TRBJ2-1, with D uncertain. The V gene lost 0 bases and the J gene lost 0 bases, with 9 bases spanning the gap. CDR1 and CDR2 (germline): LGHNA, YNFKEQ. CDR3 length: 16 amino acids. CDR3 DNA sequence: TGTGCCAGCAGCCAAGAGTCTAGAAGCTCCTACAATGAGCAGTTCTTC. Translated, it gives CASSQESRSSYNEQFF.

The gene calls are TRBV19 and TRBJ2-7; perhaps TRBD1 as D (5 bases). The V gene's germline CDR1 is LNHDA and CDR2 SQIVND (reference sequence). The V gene lost 6 bases and the J gene lost 1 base, with 16 bases spanning the gap. CDR3 length: 15 residues. CDR3 sequence: CASRMRQGPSYEQYF. CDR3 nucleotide sequence: TGTGCCAGTAGAATGCGTCAGGGTCCTTCCTACGAGCAGTACTTC.

V usage is TRBV23-1 and J usage is TRBJ1-5, with D tentatively TRBD1 (5 bases). TRBV23-1 is given ORF status, its function remaining uncertain. Between the trimmed V and J ends, which lost 1 base and 0 bases, there was a span of 10 bases. There are 16 residues in the CDR3. The CDR3 sequence: CASSQYTGYSNQPQHF. The DNA for the CDR3 is TGCGCCAGCAGTCAATATACAGGCTATAGCAATCAGCCCCAGCATTTT.

CDR3 sequence reads: CASSQTGTGGFETQYF. For the CDR3, the DNA is TGTGCCAGTAGTCAAACCGGGACAGGGGGTTTCGAGACCCAGTACTTC. The J gene is TRBJ2-5, the V gene TRBV19; 11 bases match TRBD1. The ends lost 5 bases at V and 5 bases at J; junction bases unmatched: 10. The CDR3 covers 16 residues. CDR1 LNHDA and CDR2 SQIVND come from the germline V gene (reference sequence).

The CDR3 DNA reads TGTGCCAGCAGCCCAGCGGCCGCAGCCTACGAGCAGTACTTC. Translated: CASSPAAAAYEQYF. The V and J genes are TRBV9 and TRBJ2-7; a weak D match, TRBD2 (5 bases). CDR1 SGDLS and CDR2 YYNGEE come from the germline V gene. CDR3 length: 14 residues. With 4 bases removed from V and 2 bases from J, the gap between germline ends came to 13 bases.

V is TRBV7-9 and J is TRBJ2-5; D ambiguous. Per germline, CDR1 SEHNR and CDR2 FQNEAQ (reference sequence). Between the trimmed V and J ends, which lost 1 base and 1 base, there was a span of 4 bases. This CDR3 is built from 13 residues. In DNA form, the CDR3 reads TGTGCCAGCAGCTTAGGGCTCCAAGAGACCCAGTACTTC. Translating gives CASSLGLQETQYF.

This chain joins TRBV5-5 and TRBJ2-7; TRBD2 is a possible D gene (5 bases). The CDR3 extends over 14 amino acids. V gave up 4 bases and J gave up 6 bases, with 17 bases separating them. CDR1 and CDR2 (germline): SGHKS, YYEKEE (reference sequence). The CDR3 coding sequence is TGTGCCAGCAGCCGACTCGGGGTAATCGCCGAGCAGTACTTC. It codes for CASSRLGVIAEQYF.

This clone was observed a single time. The chain has TRBV7-2 and TRBJ1-4; D is possibly TRBD1 (5 bases). CDR1 and CDR2 (germline): SGHTA, FQGNSA. V gave up 5 bases and J gave up 8 bases, with 18 bases separating them. This CDR3 has 15 amino acids. CDR3 DNA: TGTGCCAGCAGCATCAGCGCAGGCGGGGGGGAAAAACTGTTTTTT. As protein: CASSISAGGGEKLFF.

J is TRBJ2-1 and V is TRBV5-1; 7 bases align to TRBD2. The CDR3 length is 15 residues. Looked up from germline, CDR1 is SGHRS and CDR2 is YFSETQ. Trimming cost V 4 bases and J 3 bases; bases outside gene matches: 7. Written as DNA, the CDR3 is TGCGCCAGCAGCCTTCTAGCGGAGAACTACAATGAGCAGTTCTTC. It is translated as CASSLLAENYNEQFF. The full variable domain, rest sourced from reference TRBV5-1 and TRBJ2-1, is KAGVTQTPRYLIKTRGQQVTLSCSPISGHRSVSWYQQTPGQGLQFLFEYFSETQRNKGNFPGRFSGRQFSNSRSEMNVSTLELGDSALYLCASSLLAENYNEQFFGPGTRLTVL.

The J gene is TRBJ2-1, the V gene TRBV5-1; 7 positions agree with TRBD2. CDR1 is SGHRS and CDR2 is YFSETQ in the germline V gene. The CDR3 sequence is 13 residues long. V trimming: 4 bases; J trimming: 12 bases; junction bases outside the gene matches: 10. The CDR3 region has the DNA TGCGCCAGCAGCAATCAACTAGCGCGGGGGCAGTTCTTC. It is translated as CASSNQLARGQFF.

The rearrangement uses TRBV9 and TRBJ1-3; 7 nucleotides line up with TRBD1. The V and J ends lost 4 bases and 4 bases, in that order; junction bases with no gene match: 8. CDR1 is SGDLS and CDR2 is YYNGEE in the germline V gene. The CDR3 loop spans 15 amino acids. CDR3 in DNA: TGTGCCAGCAGCACCCATACAGGGGAAGGAAACACCATATATTTT. It is translated as CASSTHTGEGNTIYF.

The rearrangement links TRBV14 to TRBJ1-1; D call uncertain. V dropped 4 bases and J dropped 1 base, with 22 bases sitting between them. This CDR3 comprises 18 residues. From germline, CDR1 is SGHDN and CDR2 FVKESK. CDR3 sequence reads: CASSRLLRVGEENTEAFF. The DNA of the CDR3 is TGTGCCAGCAGCCGTCTACTACGCGTCGGGGAGGAGAACACTGAAGCTTTCTTT.

V usage is TRBV27 and J usage is TRBJ1-2, with D hard to call. The CDR3 totals 17 residues. Per the germline V gene, CDR1 is MNHEY and CDR2 is SMNVEV (reference sequence). V was cut by 0 bases and J by 0 bases, with 14 bases left in between. CDR3 sequence: CASSLSALGSTNYGYTF. In DNA form, the CDR3 reads TGTGCCAGCAGTTTATCAGCCCTGGGCAGTACTAACTATGGCTACACCTTC.

The chain has TRBV2 and TRBJ2-1, with D possibly matching TRBD2 (6 bases). The CDR3 runs 14 residues. Germline V gene data show CDR1 as SNHLY and CDR2 as FYNNEI. Trimming removed 4 bases at V and 4 bases at J, with 11 bases between. The CDR3 nucleotides read TGTGCCAGCAGTGCCGGGACTTCGTACAATGAGCAGTTCTTC. Translating gives CASSAGTSYNEQFF.

This chain joins TRBV18 and TRBJ1-2; unclear D gene. This CDR3 contains 13 residues. Trimming took off 4 bases at V and 4 bases at J, with 10 bases between the two ends. Per germline, CDR1 KGHSH and CDR2 LQKENI. CDR3 region: CASSRDRGYGYTF. In DNA form, the CDR3 reads TGTGCCAGCTCACGCGACCGGGGCTATGGCTACACCTTC.

The chain uses TRBV2 and TRBJ2-3, with D unclear. CDR1 and CDR2 (germline): SNHLY, FYNNEI. This CDR3 region has 13 residues. Trimming removed 4 bases from V and 2 bases from J, with 7 bases in between. The CDR3 DNA sequence: TGTGCCAGCAGTGGAGGCTTCACAGATACGCAGTATTTT. The encoded protein is CASSGGFTDTQYF.

The chain joins TRBV5-5 to TRBJ1-2; the D gene is possibly TRBD1 (5 bases). V was pared by 3 bases and J by 3 bases, with 15 bases between. The CDR3 extends over 15 amino acids. Germline CDR1 is SGHKS and CDR2 is YYEKEE (reference sequence). CDR3 residues: CASSWDSGLDYGYTF. The CDR3 region has the DNA TGTGCCAGCAGCTGGGACTCCGGCTTGGACTATGGCTACACCTTC.

The V gene is TRBV27, the J gene TRBJ2-2, with D tentatively TRBD2 (6 bases). Germline V CDR1 and CDR2: MNHEY, SMNVEV (reference sequence). The CDR3 contains 17 residues. V dropped 2 bases and J dropped 3 bases, with 16 bases sitting between them. The CDR3 nucleotides read TGTGCCAGCAGTTTAAATTTTCTGTGGGAGGACACCGGGGAGCTGTTTTTT. Protein: CASSLNFLWEDTGELFF.

V is TRBV10-3 and J is TRBJ1-1; TRBD1 matches at 8 bases. The J segment lost 3 bases and the V segment lost 7 bases, leaving 7 bases of the junction unmatched. Looked up from germline, CDR1 is ENHRY and CDR2 is SYGVKD. The CDR3 is 14 amino acids. The CDR3 protein is CAINRQGQDTEAFF. CDR3 DNA sequence: TGTGCCATCAATCGGCAGGGACAGGACACTGAAGCTTTCTTT.

The V call is TRBV20-1, the J call TRBJ1-4; D remains ambiguous. This CDR3 comprises 10 residues. Germline lookup yields CDR1 DFQATT and CDR2 SNEGSKA (reference sequence). V was cut by 5 bases and J by 8 bases, with 6 bases left in between. The CDR3 region has the DNA TGCAGTGCTCATGGCGAAAAACTGTTTTTT. Protein sequence: CSAHGEKLFF.

The chain couples TRBV30 to TRBJ2-2; no clear D. From germline, CDR1 is GTSNPN and CDR2 SVGIG (reference sequence). The CDR3 has 12 residues. Trimming took off 3 bases at V and 5 bases at J, with 7 bases between the two ends. CDR3 nucleotides: TGTGCCTGGAGCCGCGGAACCGGGGAGCTGTTTTTT. This codes for CAWSRGTGELFF.

The V and J genes are TRBV5-4 and TRBJ1-6; TRBD1 aligns across 9 bases. The CDR3 has 15 amino acids. Germline assignment: CDR1 SGHNT and CDR2 YYREEE (reference sequence). Losses at the gene ends were 4 bases for V and 4 bases for J; bases not matched to a gene: 3. The CDR3 reads CASSTGTGYNSPLHF. Written as DNA, the CDR3 is TGTGCCAGCAGCACCGGGACAGGGTATAATTCACCCCTCCACTTT. Drawing the rest from reference TRBV5-4 and TRBJ1-6, the complete variable domain is ETGVTQSPTHLIKTRGQQVTLRCSSQSGHNTVSWYQQALGQGPQFIFQYYREEENGRGNFPPRFSGLQFPNYSSELNVNALELDDSALYLCASSTGTGYNSPLHFGNGTRLTVT.

This clone was picked up one time. The gene calls are TRBV2 and TRBJ2-1; TRBD2 agrees at 11 bases. The CDR3 extends over 14 amino acids. Germline loops: CDR1 SNHLY, CDR2 FYNNEI. V lost 10 bases, J lost 3 bases, and 5 bases stayed unmatched. In DNA, the CDR3 is TGTGCCACCCAGGGACTAGCGGTCTACAATGAGCAGTTCTTC. This gives the protein CATQGLAVYNEQFF.

This chain joins TRBV7-8 and TRBJ1-5; 9 bases agree with TRBD1. Germline V gives CDR1 SGHVS, CDR2 FQNEAQ. The CDR3 covers 14 residues. V was pared by 10 bases and J by 2 bases, with 6 bases of the junction left unmatched. The CDR3 here is CATYRGLGNQPQHF. CDR3 sequence (DNA): TGTGCCACTTACAGGGGGCTCGGCAATCAGCCCCAGCATTTT. Together with reference TRBV7-8 and TRBJ1-5, the CDR3 gives the full variable domain: GAGVSQSPRYKVAKRGQDVALRCDPISGHVSLFWYQQALGQGPEFLTYFQNEAQLDKSGLPSDRFFAERPEGSVSTLKIQRTQQEDSAVYLCATYRGLGNQPQHFGDGTRLSIL.

The chain has TRBV6-6 and TRBJ2-7, with TRBD2 identical over 11 bases. V gave up 0 bases and J gave up 3 bases; unmatched junction bases: 1. Germline values: CDR1 MNHNY, CDR2 SVGAGI (reference sequence). The CDR3 is made up of 15 amino acids. CDR3 region: CASSYSGTSGYEQYF. CDR3 coding DNA: TGTGCCAGCAGTTACTCCGGGACTAGCGGCTACGAGCAGTACTTC.

V gene TRBV9 combines with J gene TRBJ2-5; D may be TRBD1 (5 bases). Germline V lookup: CDR1 SGDLS, CDR2 YYNGEE. Trimming left V 6 bases short and J 2 bases short, with 17 bases between. The CDR3 has 15 amino acids. The CDR3 protein is CASTPSDNPQETQYF. In nucleotides, the CDR3 is TGTGCCAGCACCCCCTCGGACAATCCACAAGAGACCCAGTACTTC.

The chain joins TRBV5-1 to TRBJ2-2; 7 bases align to TRBD1. The V segment lost 3 bases and the J segment 4 bases; nucleotides outside the gene matches: 9. Germline values: CDR1 SGHRS, CDR2 YFSETQ. This CDR3 has 16 residues. In DNA, the CDR3 is TGCGCCAGCAGCTGGGGGACAGTTACATCCACCGGGGAGCTGTTTTTT. Translation gives CASSWGTVTSTGELFF.